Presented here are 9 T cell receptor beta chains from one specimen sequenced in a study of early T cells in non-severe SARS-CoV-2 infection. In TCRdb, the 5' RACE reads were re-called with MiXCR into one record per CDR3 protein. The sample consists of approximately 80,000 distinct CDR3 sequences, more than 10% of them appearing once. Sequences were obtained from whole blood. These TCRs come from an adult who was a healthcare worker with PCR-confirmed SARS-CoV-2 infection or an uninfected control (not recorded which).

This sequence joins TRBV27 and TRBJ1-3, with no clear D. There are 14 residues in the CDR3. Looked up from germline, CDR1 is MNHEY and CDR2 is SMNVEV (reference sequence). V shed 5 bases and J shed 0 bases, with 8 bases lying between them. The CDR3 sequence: CASSPRPSGNTIYF. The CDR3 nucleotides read TGTGCCAGCAGTCCCCGGCCCTCTGGAAACACCATATATTTT.

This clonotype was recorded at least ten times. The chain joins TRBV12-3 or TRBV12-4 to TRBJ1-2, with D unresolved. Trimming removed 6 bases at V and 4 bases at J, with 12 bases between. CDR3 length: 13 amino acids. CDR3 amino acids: CASSSSVTYGYTF. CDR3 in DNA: TGTGCCAGCAGCTCGTCGGTCACCTATGGCTACACCTTC.

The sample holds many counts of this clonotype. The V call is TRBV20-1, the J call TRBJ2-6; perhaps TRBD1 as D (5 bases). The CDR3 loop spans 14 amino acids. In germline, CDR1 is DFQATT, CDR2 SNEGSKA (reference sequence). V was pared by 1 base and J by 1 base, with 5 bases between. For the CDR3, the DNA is TGCAGTGCTAGAGCAGGGTCTGGGGCCAACGTCCTGACTTTC. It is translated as CSARAGSGANVLTF.

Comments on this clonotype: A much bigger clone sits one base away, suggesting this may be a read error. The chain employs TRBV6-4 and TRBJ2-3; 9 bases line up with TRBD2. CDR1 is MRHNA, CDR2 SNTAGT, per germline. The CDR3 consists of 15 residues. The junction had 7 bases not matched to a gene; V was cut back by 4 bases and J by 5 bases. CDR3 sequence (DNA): TGTGCCAGCAGTGTCTCGAATAGCGGGGGAGATACGCAGTATTTT. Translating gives CASSVSNSGGDTQYF.

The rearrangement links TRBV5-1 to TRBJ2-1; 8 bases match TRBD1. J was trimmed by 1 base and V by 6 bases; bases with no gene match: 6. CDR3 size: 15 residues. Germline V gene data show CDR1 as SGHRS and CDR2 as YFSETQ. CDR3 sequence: CASKNGTGSYNEQFF. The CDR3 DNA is TGCGCCAGCAAAAACGGGACAGGATCCTACAATGAGCAGTTCTTC.

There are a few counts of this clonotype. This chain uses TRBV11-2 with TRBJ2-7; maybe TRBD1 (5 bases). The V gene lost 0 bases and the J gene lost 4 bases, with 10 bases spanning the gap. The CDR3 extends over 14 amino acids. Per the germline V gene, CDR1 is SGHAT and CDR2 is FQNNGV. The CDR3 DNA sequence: TGTGCCAGCAGCTTAGATGGGTACAGGTACGAGCAGTACTTC. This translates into CASSLDGYRYEQYF.

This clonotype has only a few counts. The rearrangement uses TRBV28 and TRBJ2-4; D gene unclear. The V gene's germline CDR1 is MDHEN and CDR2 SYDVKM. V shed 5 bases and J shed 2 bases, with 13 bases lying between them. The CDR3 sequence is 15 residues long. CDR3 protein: CASSMLKETKNIQYF. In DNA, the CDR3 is TGTGCCAGCAGTATGTTAAAGGAGACCAAAAACATTCAGTACTTC.

Here the CDR3 DNA reads TGTGCCAGCAGCACGGGACTCGGGAGGGACGAGCAGTACTTC. The encoded protein is CASSTGLGRDEQYF. V usage is TRBV5-4 and J usage is TRBJ2-7; 8 bases fit TRBD2. The junction had 8 bases not matched to a gene; V was cut back by 4 bases and J by 5 bases. CDR1 is SGHNT and CDR2 is YYREEE in the germline V gene (reference sequence). CDR3 length: 14 amino acids.

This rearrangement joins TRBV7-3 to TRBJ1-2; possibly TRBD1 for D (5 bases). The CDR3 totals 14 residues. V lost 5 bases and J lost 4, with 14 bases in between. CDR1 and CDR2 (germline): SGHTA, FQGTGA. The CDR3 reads CASSPNGGGYGYTF. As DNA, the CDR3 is TGTGCCAGCAGCCCCAACGGGGGAGGCTATGGCTACACCTTC.